These 32 T cell receptor beta chains came from one sample sequenced in a study of blood T cell repertoires in COVID-19. Method: immunoSEQ multiplex PCR; TCRdb's copy keeps in-frame clones and lacks some. This table has roughly 160,000 clones, around 89% appearing once. The sample was peripheral blood. The receptors originated from a man between 60 and 75 years old with acute or convalescent COVID-19.

The DNA for the CDR3 is TGTGCCTGGAGTGTTTGGACAGCCTCTGGGGCCAACGTCCTGACTTTC. This translates into CAWSVWTASGANVLTF. The chain joins TRBV30 to TRBJ2-6, with TRBD1 as a possible D gene (6 bases). Germline V lookup: CDR1 GTSNPN, CDR2 SVGIG (reference sequence). The V and J ends lost 0 bases and 0 bases respectively, with 9 bases between them. This CDR3 spans 16 amino acids. Full variable domain (missing parts from reference TRBV30 and TRBJ2-6): SQTIHQWPATLVQPVGSPLSLECTVEGTSNPNLYWYRQAAGRGLQLLFYSVGIGQISSEVPQNLSASRPQDRQFILSSKKLLLSDSGFYLCAWSVWTASGANVLTFGAGSRLTVL.

The chain employs TRBV7-2 and TRBJ2-1; 7 nucleotides agree with TRBD1. Germline values: CDR1 SGHTA, CDR2 FQGNSA. The V and J ends lost 1 base and 6 bases, in that order; junction bases with no gene match: 3. The length of the CDR3 is 14 residues. This CDR3 reads CASSLDQGVNEQFF. The CDR3, as DNA: TGTGCCAGCAGCTTAGACCAGGGGGTCAATGAGCAGTTCTTC.

The chain couples TRBV15 to TRBJ2-2; 14 nucleotides line up with TRBD2. The CDR3 has 20 residues. The junction had 6 bases not matched to a gene; V was cut back by 0 bases and J by 0 bases. Germline loops: CDR1 LNHNV, CDR2 YYDKDF (reference sequence). CDR3 region: CATSRDLRLAGGANTGELFF. As DNA, the CDR3 is TGTGCCACCAGCAGAGATCTGAGACTAGCGGGAGGGGCGAACACCGGGGAGCTGTTTTTT.

The chain links TRBV24-1 to TRBJ1-1; D remains unclear. This CDR3 has 13 amino acids. CDR1 KGHDR and CDR2 SFDVKD come from the germline V gene. V lost 7 bases and J lost 2, with 10 bases in between. DNA of the CDR3: TGTGCCACCAGGTCCGACACTAACACTGAAGCTTTCTTT. Translation gives CATRSDTNTEAFF.

The table lists this clone with a count of one. The sample has other DNA sequences that encode this CDR3 too. The CDR3 nucleotides are TGTGCCAGCAGCGTAGAGGACAGGGGACTTAGCACAGATACGCAGTATTTT. It yields the protein CASSVEDRGLSTDTQYF. The chain uses TRBV9 and TRBJ2-3; TRBD1 matches at 9 bases. The CDR3 contains 17 residues. J was trimmed by 0 bases and V by 0 bases; bases with no gene match: 5. CDR1 SGDLS and CDR2 YYNGEE come from the germline V gene.

The rearrangement links TRBV19 to TRBJ2-2; 7 nucleotides align to TRBD1. CDR3 size: 15 residues. The trim removed 7 bases at V and 3 bases at J, leaving 8 bases unmatched. Germline lookup yields CDR1 LNHDA and CDR2 SQIVND (reference sequence). CDR3 sequence reads: CASTRQGSDTGELFF. In DNA form, the CDR3 reads TGTGCCAGTACCAGACAGGGATCGGACACCGGGGAGCTGTTTTTT. The variable domain in full, completed from reference TRBV19 and TRBJ2-2, reads DGGITQSPKYLFRKEGQNVTLSCEQNLNHDAMYWYRQDPGQGLRLIYYSQIVNDFQKGDIAEGYSVSREKKESFPLTVTSAQKNPTAFYLCASTRQGSDTGELFFGEGSRLTVL.

The rearrangement joins TRBV27 to TRBJ1-1, with D perhaps matching TRBD1 (6 bases). The CDR3 extends over 14 amino acids. Germline V gene lookup returns CDR1 MNHEY and CDR2 SMNVEV (reference sequence). The V end lost 7 bases, the J end lost 8 bases, and 20 bases lay between the germline ends. The DNA for the CDR3 is TGTGCCAGCAACCTACAGGGAGGGCTCACCGAAGCTTTCTTT. Amino acid sequence: CASNLQGGLTEAFF.

This clone was observed a single time. This chain connects TRBV11-2 to TRBJ1-4, with 7 bases matching TRBD1. Germline V gene sequence: CDR1 SGHAT, CDR2 FQNNGV. This CDR3 is 17 amino acids long. The V gene end was trimmed by 2 bases and the J gene end by 3 bases; junction bases not matched to a gene: 9. CDR3: CASSLRGAGTANEKLFF. The DNA for the CDR3 is TGTGCCAGCAGCTTAAGAGGGGCAGGGACAGCTAATGAAAAACTGTTTTTT.

V gene TRBV29-1 combines with J gene TRBJ2-3; 14 positions agree with TRBD2. V trimming: 7 bases; J trimming: 1 base; junction bases outside the gene matches: 7. The CDR3 extends over 16 amino acids. Germline V gene lookup returns CDR1 SQVTM and CDR2 ANQGSEA. This chain's CDR3 is CSATGLAGEGTDTQYF. The CDR3, as DNA: TGCAGCGCTACGGGACTAGCGGGAGAGGGCACAGATACGCAGTATTTT.

V and J are TRBV7-2 and TRBJ2-7; weak D call: TRBD1 (5 bases). The length of the CDR3 is 15 residues. Germline CDR1 SGHTA, CDR2 FQGNSA. V was clipped by 1 base and J by 2 bases, with 12 bases between them. Here the CDR3 DNA reads TGTGCCAGCAGCTTAGTAGGGGTCGGCGCCTACGAGCAGTACTTC. The encoded protein is CASSLVGVGAYEQYF.

The J gene is TRBJ1-5, the V gene TRBV12-3 or TRBV12-4, with D possibly TRBD1 on 6 matching bases. There are 12 residues in the CDR3. V was clipped by 6 bases and J by 5 bases, with 8 bases between them. The DNA for the CDR3 is TGTGCCAGCAGAAACAGGGATCAGCCCCAGCATTTT. It encodes CASRNRDQPQHF.

This sequence joins TRBV7-2 and TRBJ1-1; 8 bases fit TRBD1. J was trimmed by 2 bases and V by 5 bases; bases with no gene match: 7. Germline values: CDR1 SGHTA, CDR2 FQGNSA. The CDR3 has 15 amino acids. The CDR3 loop reads CASSGRTGLNTEAFF. CDR3 bases: TGTGCCAGCAGCGGACGGACAGGGCTAAACACTGAAGCTTTCTTT.

The chain combines TRBV2 with TRBJ1-2; a possible D gene is TRBD1 (6 bases). V lost 8 bases and J 8 bases, leaving 24 bases between the germline ends. CDR1 SNHLY and CDR2 FYNNEI come from the germline V gene. CDR3 size: 15 residues. The CDR3: CASGETGAGSGGYTF. The CDR3 bases are TGTGCCAGCGGAGAGACAGGTGCTGGGAGTGGGGGCTACACCTTC.

This clone has only a few counts. The CDR3 is CASTDFSGGLSSGNTIYF. The DNA of the CDR3 is TGTGCCAGTACCGACTTCTCGGGGGGTCTCAGCTCTGGAAACACCATATATTTT. The rearrangement joins TRBV19 to TRBJ1-3, with a tentative D call TRBD1 (5 bases). The germline V and J ends were trimmed by 7 bases and 0 bases, with 22 bases remaining between them. CDR3 length equals 18 residues. Looked up from germline, CDR1 is LNHDA and CDR2 is SQIVND (reference sequence).

The V and J genes are TRBV6-4 and TRBJ2-7; TRBD1 matches 12 bases. Unmatched junction bases numbered 6, after V lost 7 bases and J lost 5 bases. Germline loops: CDR1 MRHNA, CDR2 SNTAGT. There are 14 residues in the CDR3. The chain's CDR3 is CASTPGTGGHEQYF. DNA of the CDR3: TGTGCCAGCACCCCCGGGACAGGGGGCCACGAGCAGTACTTC.

The rearrangement links TRBV10-3 to TRBJ1-2; D not resolved. The germline V and J ends were trimmed by 6 bases and 3 bases, with 14 bases remaining between them. From germline, CDR1 is ENHRY and CDR2 SYGVKD. CDR3 length: 14 residues. The CDR3 is CAISMDGRDYGYTF. The DNA for the CDR3 is TGTGCCATCAGCATGGACGGGAGGGACTATGGCTACACCTTC.

The chain has TRBV9 and TRBJ2-5, with TRBD1 as a possible D gene (5 bases). The CDR3 loop spans 14 amino acids. Trimming removed 3 bases from V and 6 bases from J, with 15 bases in between. CDR1 is SGDLS and CDR2 is YYNGEE in the germline V gene. The CDR3 bases are TGTGCCAGCAGCGCCGCCCAGGGATTTCAGACCCAGTACTTC. Encoded protein: CASSAAQGFQTQYF.

This chain connects TRBV19 to TRBJ1-5; no reliable D call. CDR1 is LNHDA and CDR2 is SQIVND in the germline V gene (reference sequence). CDR3 length equals 13 residues. Trimming left V 9 bases short and J 4 bases short, with 13 bases between. The CDR3 is CASDAGRNQPQHF. For the CDR3, the DNA is TGTGCCAGCGACGCGGGGAGGAATCAGCCCCAGCATTTT.

This clone was picked up one time. The chain employs TRBV7-9 and TRBJ1-1; 8 nucleotides align to TRBD1. The CDR3 is made up of 15 amino acids. J was trimmed by 5 bases and V by 5 bases; bases with no gene match: 10. CDR1 and CDR2 from the germline V gene are SEHNR and FQNEAQ (reference sequence). CDR3 region: CASSHPQGARTEAFF. CDR3 DNA sequence: TGTGCCAGCAGCCATCCTCAGGGGGCGCGGACTGAAGCTTTCTTT.

The rearrangement links TRBV6-5 to TRBJ1-2; D is unresolved. This CDR3 region has 13 residues. Per germline, CDR1 MNHEY and CDR2 SVGAGI. V was shortened by 7 bases and J by 8 bases, with 17 bases between the two germline ends. CDR3 protein: CASTRSPGRGYTF. The CDR3, as DNA: TGTGCCAGCACCCGATCTCCGGGTAGGGGCTACACCTTC.

V and J are TRBV10-3 and TRBJ1-5, with TRBD1 identical over 10 bases. With V trimmed by 6 bases and J by 2 bases, 10 bases remained unmatched. This CDR3 is 17 amino acids long. Germline CDR1 is ENHRY and CDR2 is SYGVKD. The CDR3 coding sequence is TGTGCCATCAGCGGGCAGGGACAGGGGTTGGGCAATCAGCCCCAGCATTTT. Amino acids: CAISGQGQGLGNQPQHF.

A word on this clone: This sample also contains other DNA sequences that code for the same CDR3. The rearrangement uses TRBV27 and TRBJ1-1; TRBD1 is a possible D gene (6 bases). Trimming shortened V by 3 bases and J by 0 bases, and 8 bases separated the two germline ends. Germline V CDR1 and CDR2: MNHEY, SMNVEV (reference sequence). The CDR3 is made up of 14 amino acids. The CDR3 spells CASSFRGMNTEAFF. The CDR3 bases are TGTGCCAGCAGTTTCAGGGGCATGAACACTGAAGCTTTCTTT.

The chain uses TRBV19 and TRBJ1-5; weak D call: TRBD1 (6 bases). CDR1 and CDR2 (germline): LNHDA, SQIVND (reference sequence). The CDR3 spans 17 residues. Trimming removed 1 base at V and 4 bases at J, with 17 bases between. In DNA, the CDR3 is TGTGCCAGTAGTATAGGAATGAAGGGAGGGGGTAATCAGCCCCAGCATTTT. Encoded protein: CASSIGMKGGGNQPQHF.

This rearrangement joins TRBV24-1 to TRBJ2-3; 8 bases line up with TRBD2. J lost 0 bases, V lost 12 bases, and 10 bases had no gene match. CDR1 KGHDR and CDR2 SFDVKD come from the germline V gene. The CDR3 runs to 15 residues. CDR3 in DNA: TGTGCCGCCCAGAGTGCGGGGGGTAGCACAGATACGCAGTATTTT. This translates into CAAQSAGGSTDTQYF.

V gene TRBV7-3 combines with J gene TRBJ2-1; D perhaps matches TRBD1 (6 bases). Germline V gene data show CDR1 as SGHTA and CDR2 as FQGTGA. V was cut by 2 bases and J by 8 bases, with 10 bases left in between. This CDR3 region has 13 residues. The CDR3 loop reads CASSLGGDDEQFF. DNA of the CDR3: TGTGCCAGCAGCTTAGGGGGCGACGATGAGCAGTTCTTC.

In this sample, this clone turned up a few times. This chain links TRBV19 with TRBJ1-4; 9 bases are shared with TRBD1. The ends lost 5 bases at V and 3 bases at J; junction bases unmatched: 13. Per the germline V gene, CDR1 is LNHDA and CDR2 is SQIVND (reference sequence). The CDR3 is 18 residues long. The CDR3 DNA sequence: TGTGCCAGTAGTCCGCCCGGGACAGGGATTCGGGCTAATGAAAAACTGTTTTTT. Its translation is CASSPPGTGIRANEKLFF.

On this clone itself: Additional DNA sequences in this sample encode the identical CDR3. The V call is TRBV18, the J call TRBJ1-5; D is uncertain. The V and J ends lost 3 bases and 5 bases respectively, with 8 bases between them. Germline CDR1 KGHSH, CDR2 LQKENI. This CDR3 spans 13 amino acids. CDR3 sequence: CASSPSRDQPQHF. The CDR3 region has the DNA TGTGCCAGCTCACCCTCCCGAGATCAGCCCCAGCATTTT.

The CDR3 DNA reads as TGTGCCAGCTCACCATTTCTTGGCCAGGGCCAACTCTATGGCTACACCTTC. Its protein is CASSPFLGQGQLYGYTF. The chain employs TRBV18 and TRBJ1-2, with a weak D call TRBD1 (5 bases). The CDR3 covers 17 residues. Germline V gives CDR1 KGHSH, CDR2 LQKENI. Trimming stripped 2 bases from V and 4 bases from J, with 20 bases between. Full variable domain (missing parts from reference TRBV18 and TRBJ1-2): NAGVMQNPRHLVRRRGQEARLRCSPMKGHSHVYWYRQLPEEGLKFMVYLQKENIIDESGMPKERFSAEFPKEGPSILRIQQVVRGDSAAYFCASSPFLGQGQLYGYTFGSGTRLTVV.

The chain carries TRBV5-4 and TRBJ1-2; D is ambiguous. The CDR3 consists of 14 residues. The V gene's germline CDR1 is SGHNT and CDR2 YYREEE (reference sequence). V was cut by 4 bases and J by 8 bases, with 18 bases left in between. The CDR3: CASSPSRTGGGYTF. The CDR3 coding sequence is TGTGCCAGCAGCCCAAGTCGCACCGGAGGCGGCTACACCTTC.

This chain uses TRBV12-3 or TRBV12-4 with TRBJ2-7; TRBD2 matches at 8 bases. V shed 4 bases and J 3 bases; nucleotides not matched to a gene: 2. The CDR3 has 13 residues. The chain's CDR3 is CASSSGGDYEQYF. CDR3 nucleotide sequence: TGTGCCAGCAGTTCGGGAGGGGACTACGAGCAGTACTTC.

The chain carries TRBV18 and TRBJ2-5, with D possibly matching TRBD2 (6 bases). This CDR3 is built from 16 residues. The V gene lost 0 bases and the J gene lost 4 bases, with 15 bases spanning the gap. Germline CDR1 KGHSH, CDR2 LQKENI. The CDR3 loop reads CASSPPAVGGAETQYF. CDR3 DNA sequence: TGTGCCAGCTCACCACCTGCCGTGGGGGGTGCAGAGACCCAGTACTTC.

The chain combines TRBV30 with TRBJ1-6; TRBD1 is a possible D gene (5 bases). V gave up 1 base and J gave up 6 bases, with 10 bases separating them. From germline, CDR1 is GTSNPN and CDR2 SVGIG (reference sequence). The CDR3 contains 14 residues. The CDR3, as DNA: TGTGCCTGGAGTGACCGGGGGGGTAATTCACCCCTCCACTTT. Translation: CAWSDRGGNSPLHF.